Listed below are T cell receptor beta chains from one sample, sequenced in a study of beta chain features in type 1 diabetes. Profiling relied on immunoSEQ multiplex PCR, and the TCRdb table lists in-frame clones only, not all of them. The data hold some 350,000 clones, with roughly 9.8% observed a single time. Sequenced sample: central memory CD4+ T cells from blood. These receptors were obtained from a young man with type 1 diabetes. Both conserved end residues are part of each CDR3. The D gene is left open where the match is weak. A clone size is listed for some rows: how often the clone was seen (once, few, many), or a class if it is expanded.

V gene	J gene	clone size	D gene	CDR3 DNA	CDR3 protein
TRBV29-1	TRBJ2-6	few	TRBD1	TGCAGCGTTGAAGAGATCAGGGACAGGGCCATCTATGGGGCCAACGTCCTGACTTTC	CSVEEIRDRAIYGANVLTF
TRBV4-2	TRBJ2-5	-	TRBD2	TGTGCCAGCAGCCCCCAGCAGGGAGGGGAGACCCAGTACTTC	CASSPQQGGETQYF
TRBV19	TRBJ1-1	-	-	TGTGCCAGTAGGCCCCCTGGACGTCCCACTGAAGCTTTCTTT	CASRPPGRPTEAFF
TRBV6-5	TRBJ1-2	-	-	TGTGCCAGCAGCCGGGACACCAACTATGGCTACACCTTC	CASSRDTNYGYTF
TRBV11-3	TRBJ2-3	few	-	TGTGCCAGCAGCTTCACGGCGGGAGATACGCAGTATTTT	CASSFTAGDTQYF
TRBV5-1	TRBJ1-4	few	-	TGCGCCAGCAGCTCGGGGGCGGCCGGCGATGAAAAACTGTTTTTT	CASSSGAAGDEKLFF
TRBV11-2	TRBJ2-7	few	-	TGTGCCAGCAGCTTGGTGGGTTCCTACGAGCAGTACTTC	CASSLVGSYEQYF
TRBV28	TRBJ2-2	many	-	TGTGCCAGCAGTTCTAGACTCCCGAGGACCGGGGAGCTGTTTTTT	CASSSRLPRTGELFF
TRBV30	TRBJ1-3	-	-	TGTGCCTGGAGGCGCGGACAGAGCTCTGGAAACACCATATATTTT	CAWRRGQSSGNTIYF
TRBV6-6	TRBJ1-4	-	TRBD1	TGTGCCAGCAGGGGGACAGGGGCGGGAAATGAAAAACTGTTTTTT	CASRGTGAGNEKLFF
TRBV11-2	TRBJ2-7	few	TRBD2	TGTGCCAGCAGCCGTTCCCCGGGACTAGCGGGAGGGGGGACCTACGAGCAGTACTTC	CASSRSPGLAGGGTYEQYF
TRBV4-2	TRBJ1-4	-	TRBD1	TGTGCCAGCAGTCCAGGGGGCGGATCCCTTGGGGAAAAACTGTTTTTT	CASSPGGGSLGEKLFF
TRBV5-1	TRBJ1-2	many	TRBD1	TGCGCCAGCCGCCGGGACAGCTATGGCTACACCTTC	CASRRDSYGYTF
TRBV7-9	TRBJ1-6	few	TRBD1	TGTGCCAGCAGCCTGGACAGGGACGGTTCACCCCTCCACTTT	CASSLDRDGSPLHF
TRBV7-2	TRBJ2-5	few	-	TGTGCCAGCAGCCAGGACATATCGGAGACCCAGTACTTC	CASSQDISETQYF
TRBV10-3	TRBJ1-1	-	-	TGTGCCATCAGTGAAGTAGGGTCCGACACTGAAGCTTTCTTT	CAISEVGSDTEAFF
TRBV7-9	TRBJ2-2	-	-	TGTGCCAGCAGCCCCCGGGGGCCCTTAAGAATCGGGGAGCTGTTTTTT	CASSPRGPLRIGELFF
TRBV6-5	TRBJ2-3	few	-	TGTGCCAGCAGAAGACAGGGAGGGACAGATACGCAGTATTTT	CASRRQGGTDTQYF
TRBV7-2	TRBJ2-7	-	TRBD2	TGTGCCAGCAGCTTGGGAGGGGAGGTCAAGCAGTACTTC	CASSLGGEVKQYF
TRBV6-5	TRBJ1-4	few	-	TGTGCCAGCAGTTCAGTAGAACGTAGTGAAAAACTGTTTTTT	CASSSVERSEKLFF
TRBV5-1	TRBJ1-5	-	TRBD1	TGCGCCAGCAGGTGGGACAGTAATCAGCCCCAGCATTTT	CASRWDSNQPQHF
TRBV14	TRBJ1-3	many	TRBD1	TGTGCCAGCAGCCGCGGACAGGCCCAAGATTTT	CASSRGQAQDF
TRBV7-2	TRBJ2-6	-	-	TGTGCCAGCAGCTCCGCGAGGTCCGGGGCCAACGTCCTGACTTTC	CASSSARSGANVLTF
TRBV28	TRBJ2-7	few	TRBD1	TGTGCCAGCAGTTCGTCGGACAGGGCCTACGAGCAGTACTTC	CASSSSDRAYEQYF
TRBV28	TRBJ1-4	-	-	TGTGCCAGCAATGACCAGCCTAATGAAAAACTGTTTTTT	CASNDQPNEKLFF
TRBV2	TRBJ2-7	-	-	TGTGCCAGCAGCCAACCACCGGGACTGAATCCCTACGAGCAGTACTTC	CASSQPPGLNPYEQYF
TRBV6-1	TRBJ1-5	-	-	TGTGCCAGCAGTGAAGTTTATAGTTCCAATCAGCCCCAGCATTTT	CASSEVYSSNQPQHF
TRBV4-3	TRBJ2-1	-	TRBD2	TGCGCCAGCAGCCAGGGACTAGCGGTCTCAGAGCAGTTCTTC	CASSQGLAVSEQFF